The 23 T cell receptor beta chains given below trace back to one sample, sequenced in a study of CD8+CD57+ T cells in acquired aplastic anemia. Profiling that covered TCR beta VDJ and CDR3 relied on genomic DNA as its template. TCRdb passed the reads through MiXCR, listing each CDR3 protein once. The data show some 200,000 distinct CDR3 sequences, with roughly two thirds seen just once and roughly 64% held by the top ten. Patients selected for sequencing had displayed CD8+CD57+ cell expansion by flow cytometry. What was sequenced was sorted CD4+, CD8+, or CD8+CD57+ T cells (not recorded which) from PBMCs. The receptors were sampled from a human donor with aplastic anemia.

The genes are TRBV2 and TRBJ1-1, with D unclear. This CDR3 has 17 residues. Germline V gene data show CDR1 as SNHLY and CDR2 as FYNNEI. Trimming shortened V by 3 bases and J by 2 bases, and 19 bases separated the two germline ends. CDR3: CASSEFRRVGVNTEAFF. The CDR3 region has the DNA TGTGCCAGCAGTGAGTTTCGACGTGTAGGAGTCAACACTGAAGCTTTCTTT.

Here the CDR3 reads CASSEVNNEQFF. The CDR3 coding sequence is TGTGCCAGCAGCGAGGTCAACAATGAGCAGTTCTTC. This sequence joins TRBV9 and TRBJ2-1, with D hard to call. The V end lost 3 bases, the J end lost 5 bases, and 6 bases lay between the germline ends. CDR1 is SGDLS, CDR2 YYNGEE, per germline. This CDR3 region has 12 residues.

The chain joins TRBV29-1 to TRBJ2-3, with TRBD1 matching over 9 bases. The V and J ends lost 4 bases and 2 bases, in that order; junction bases with no gene match: 7. Germline V gives CDR1 SQVTM, CDR2 ANQGSEA. The CDR3 is made up of 15 amino acids. The CDR3 nucleotides read TGCAGCGTTGGGGGGGGGACAGGGTACACAGATACGCAGTATTTT. Its translation: CSVGGGTGYTDTQYF.

The chain carries TRBV10-3 and TRBJ2-1; D call uncertain. CDR3 length: 13 residues. The germline V and J ends were trimmed by 7 bases and 1 base, with 8 bases remaining between them. Per germline, CDR1 ENHRY and CDR2 SYGVKD. CDR3 in amino acids: CAITRESYNEQFF. CDR3 coding DNA: TGTGCCATCACTAGAGAGTCCTACAATGAGCAGTTCTTC.

The chain recombines TRBV12-3 or TRBV12-4 with TRBJ2-3; 9 bases agree with TRBD1. The CDR3 length is 15 residues. Trimming at V came to 3 bases and at J to 3 bases, leaving 4 bases not matched to a gene. CDR3 sequence reads: CASSFGTGPTDTQYF. Here the CDR3 DNA reads TGTGCCAGCAGTTTTGGGACAGGGCCGACAGATACGCAGTATTTT.

The rearrangement links TRBV7-8 to TRBJ1-2, with 8 bases that match TRBD1. The germline CDR1 and CDR2 sequences are SGHVS and FQNEAQ. The length of the CDR3 is 14 residues. The V and J ends lost 1 base and 5 bases, in that order; junction bases with no gene match: 3. CDR3 in amino acids: CASSLEDRGYGYTF. DNA for the CDR3: TGTGCCAGCAGCTTAGAAGACAGGGGATATGGCTACACCTTC.

V usage is TRBV6-4 and J usage is TRBJ2-1, with D unresolved. In germline, CDR1 is MRHNA, CDR2 SNTAGT. The germline V and J ends were trimmed by 0 bases and 10 bases, with 13 bases remaining between them. This CDR3 is 14 amino acids long. The CDR3 bases are TGTGCCAGCAGTGACTCGGGTGAATCGGGCGAGCAGTTCTTC. Translation gives CASSDSGESGEQFF.

The chain uses TRBV29-1 and TRBJ1-4; D ambiguous. CDR3 size: 12 residues. V gave up 7 bases and J gave up 5 bases, with 11 bases separating them. Germline CDR1 and CDR2: SQVTM and ANQGSEA. The CDR3 spells CSGGDGNEKLFF. The CDR3 DNA follows: TGCAGCGGAGGTGATGGGAATGAAAAACTGTTTTTT.

This chain connects TRBV20-1 to TRBJ1-2, with 7 bases that match TRBD1. J gave up 8 bases and V 2 bases, and 5 bases lay outside the gene matches. Germline V lookup: CDR1 DFQATT, CDR2 SNEGSKA (reference sequence). This CDR3 contains 12 residues. DNA of the CDR3: TGCAGTGCTAGAACAGGGGTGGGAGGCTACACCTTC. It is translated as CSARTGVGGYTF.

The chain joins TRBV7-8 to TRBJ1-6; the D gene is possibly TRBD1 (5 bases). CDR1 SGHVS and CDR2 FQNEAQ come from the germline V gene. V was trimmed by 1 base and J by 5 bases, leaving 9 bases between them. This CDR3 spans 15 amino acids. The CDR3 DNA follows: TGTGCCAGCAGCTTAGTGGGGACCAATAATTCACCCCTCCACTTT. Translation gives CASSLVGTNNSPLHF.

The J gene is TRBJ1-1, the V gene TRBV4-2; D gene unclear. The CDR3 extends over 14 amino acids. V was trimmed by 0 bases and J by 3 bases, leaving 8 bases between them. CDR1 and CDR2 (germline): LGHNA, YNFKEQ. This chain's CDR3 is CASSQDVSDTEAFF. DNA for the CDR3: TGTGCCAGCAGCCAAGACGTTTCAGACACTGAAGCTTTCTTT.

The chain is built from TRBV11-2 and TRBJ1-5; 7 positions agree with TRBD1. The CDR3 covers 16 residues. Germline assignment: CDR1 SGHAT and CDR2 FQNNGV. The V gene end was trimmed by 3 bases and the J gene end by 1 base; junction bases not matched to a gene: 6. The CDR3 protein is CASSFYGTASNQPQHF. CDR3 coding DNA: TGTGCCAGCAGCTTCTACGGGACAGCCAGCAATCAGCCCCAGCATTTT. Using reference TRBV11-2 and TRBJ1-5 for the parts outside the CDR3, the full variable domain is EAGVAQSPRYKIIEKRQSVAFWCNPISGHATLYWYQQILGQGPKLLIQFQNNGVVDDSQLPKDRFSAERLKGVDSTLKIQPAKLEDSAVYLCASSFYGTASNQPQHFGDGTRLSIL.

The rearrangement joins TRBV7-2 to TRBJ2-6; no reliable D call. This CDR3 is built from 15 residues. Trimming removed 2 bases from V and 2 bases from J, with 7 bases in between. Germline assignment: CDR1 SGHTA and CDR2 FQGNSA. The DNA for the CDR3 is TGTGCCAGCAGCTTAACCCCAACTGGGGCCAACGTCCTGACTTTC. Translating it yields CASSLTPTGANVLTF.

This clonotype came up many times. This chain uses TRBV27 with TRBJ2-7; 8 bases are a match to TRBD1. The CDR3 has 14 amino acids. The V and J ends lost 3 bases and 5 bases, in that order; junction bases with no gene match: 6. The germline gives CDR1 MNHEY, CDR2 SMNVEV (reference sequence). In DNA form, the CDR3 reads TGTGCCAGCAGTTTTGGGACAGGAGGCAACGAGCAGTACTTC. This gives the protein CASSFGTGGNEQYF.

The CDR3 loop reads CASSYGGTDEQFF. The CDR3 DNA sequence: TGTGCCAGCAGTTACGGGGGTACGGATGAGCAGTTCTTC. This chain links TRBV19 with TRBJ2-1; possibly TRBD2 for D (6 bases). This CDR3 region has 13 residues. Germline CDR1 is LNHDA and CDR2 is SQIVND (reference sequence). Trimming removed 9 bases at V and 8 bases at J, with 17 bases between. The complete variable domain, with remaining parts taken from reference TRBV19 and TRBJ2-1, reads DGGITQSPKYLFRKEGQNVTLSCEQNLNHDAMYWYRQDPGQGLRLIYYSQIVNDFQKGDIAEGYSVSREKKESFPLTVTSAQKNPTAFYLCASSYGGTDEQFFGPGTRLTVL.

The J gene is TRBJ1-6, the V gene TRBV5-6; TRBD1 might be the D (6 bases). V lost 0 bases and J lost 6, with 10 bases in between. The germline CDR1 and CDR2 sequences are SGHDT and YYEEEE. This CDR3 region has 15 residues. CDR3 DNA: TGTGCCAGCAGCTTGGGAGCACAGGGTAATTCACCCCTCCACTTT. Translating it yields CASSLGAQGNSPLHF. The full variable domain, its missing parts supplied by reference TRBV5-6 and TRBJ1-6, is DAGVTQSPTHLIKTRGQQVTLRCSPKSGHDTVSWYQQALGQGPQFIFQYYEEEERQRGNFPDRFSGHQFPNYSSELNVNALLLGDSALYLCASSLGAQGNSPLHFGNGTRLTVT.

The genes are TRBV9 and TRBJ2-7; weak D call: TRBD2 (5 bases). Trimming shortened V by 0 bases and J by 5 bases, and 12 bases separated the two germline ends. This CDR3 spans 14 amino acids. Germline lookup yields CDR1 SGDLS and CDR2 YYNGEE. The chain's CDR3 is CASSVDRGYDEQYF. In DNA form, the CDR3 reads TGTGCCAGCAGCGTAGACCGGGGTTACGACGAGCAGTACTTC.

This clonotype was seen only a few times. This chain uses TRBV24-1 with TRBJ2-3; D remains ambiguous. V shed 6 bases and J shed 2 bases, with 5 bases lying between them. CDR3 length: 12 residues. Germline lookup yields CDR1 KGHDR and CDR2 SFDVKD. CDR3 protein: CATSSATDTQYF. The DNA of the CDR3 is TGTGCCACCAGTTCGGCCACAGATACGCAGTATTTT.

On this clonotype: Sequence at one end of the junction differs from germline and may be a read error. The rearrangement joins TRBV10-3 to TRBJ1-2; D perhaps matches TRBD1 (5 bases). The CDR3 is 14 residues long. The germline V gene has CDR1 ENHRY and CDR2 SYGVKD. The CDR3 is CASSRGGTRDGYTF. CDR3 DNA sequence: TGTGCCAGCAGTCGGGGCGGGACGCGCGATGGCTACACCTTC.

The chain combines TRBV20-1 with TRBJ2-3; unclear D gene. CDR3 length: 15 residues. Germline-derived CDR1 and CDR2 are DFQATT and SNEGSKA (reference sequence). V was clipped by 3 bases and J by 2 bases, with 15 bases between them. CDR3 residues: CSASNLDFHTDTQYF. CDR3 DNA: TGCAGTGCTAGTAATCTCGACTTCCACACAGATACGCAGTATTTT.

The chain is built from TRBV29-1 and TRBJ1-1, with 8 bases fitting TRBD1. The CDR3 length is 13 residues. V shed 5 bases, J shed 0 bases, and the junction held 2 bases outside the gene matches. Germline lookup yields CDR1 SQVTM and CDR2 ANQGSEA. CDR3 bases: TGCAGCGTTACACAGGGGGTGAACACTGAAGCTTTCTTT. This codes for CSVTQGVNTEAFF.

With regard to this clonotype: The junction differs from germline at one of its ends, possibly a read error. The rearrangement joins TRBV7-2 to TRBJ2-7, with 7 positions matching TRBD2. Looked up from germline, CDR1 is SGHTA and CDR2 is FQGNSA. This CDR3 comprises 14 residues. CDR3 in amino acids: CASSGSSGIYEQYF. DNA for the CDR3: TGCGCCAGCAGTGGATCTAGCGGTATCTACGAGCAGTACTTC.

The sample holds many counts of this clonotype. CDR3 in amino acids: CASTGDSHYNSPLHF. CDR3 DNA sequence: TGTGCCAGCACCGGGGACAGCCATTATAATTCACCCCTCCACTTT. The chain couples TRBV7-9 to TRBJ1-6; 7 nucleotides match TRBD1. The CDR3 spans 15 residues. The V and J ends lost 7 bases and 4 bases, in that order; junction bases with no gene match: 7. Germline V CDR1 and CDR2: SEHNR, FQNEAQ (reference sequence).